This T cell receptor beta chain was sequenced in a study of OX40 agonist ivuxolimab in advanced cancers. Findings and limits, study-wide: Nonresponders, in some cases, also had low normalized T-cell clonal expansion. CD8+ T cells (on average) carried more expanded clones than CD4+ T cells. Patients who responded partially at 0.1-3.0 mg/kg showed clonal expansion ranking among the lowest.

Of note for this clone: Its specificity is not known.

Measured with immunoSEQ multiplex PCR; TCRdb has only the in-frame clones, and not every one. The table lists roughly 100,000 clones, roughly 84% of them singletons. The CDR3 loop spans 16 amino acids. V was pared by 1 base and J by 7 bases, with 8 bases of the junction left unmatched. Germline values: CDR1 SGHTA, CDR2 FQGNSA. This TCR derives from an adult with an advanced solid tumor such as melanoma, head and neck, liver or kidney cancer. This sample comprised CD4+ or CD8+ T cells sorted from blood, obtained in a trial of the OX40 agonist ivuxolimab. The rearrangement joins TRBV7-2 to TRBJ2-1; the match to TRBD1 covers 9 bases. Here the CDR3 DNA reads TGTGCCAGCAGCTTAGTAGGGCGGACAGGGGCTAATGAGCAGTTCTTC. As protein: CASSLVGRTGANEQFF.